This T cell receptor (beta chain) was identified in a study of CD8 T cells in ankylosing spondylitis. The CDR3 totals 15 residues. Trimming removed 3 bases at V and 2 bases at J, with 13 bases between. Germline CDR1 SGHRS, CDR2 YFSETQ. In its sample, this clonotype was seen many times. Antigen: not known. Generation of TCR beta libraries employed quantitative 5'-RACE incorporating molecular barcodes. TCRdb itself ran the 5' RACE reads through MiXCR, one entry per CDR3 protein. The sample has about 160,000 distinct CDR3 sequences, approximately 20% seen once. Study-level findings and limits: Some of the motif variants had earlier been found in reactive arthritis patients' fluid and blood. Characteristic, it appeared, of ankylosing spondylitis blood was a TCR beta motif of several highly homologous variants. The disease-linked clones had a CD8+ phenotype and low blood frequencies.

The sequenced sample was blood, either unsorted or a sorted T cell fraction (not recorded which). The chain uses TRBV5-1 and TRBJ2-3; D is tentatively TRBD1 or TRBD2 (5 bases each). This receptor was taken from a male donor with ankylosing spondylitis or in good health (not recorded which). Here the CDR3 DNA reads TGCGCCAGCAGCTGGGGGTCCGACCTCACAGATACGCAGTATTTT. Translation gives CASSWGSDLTDTQYF.